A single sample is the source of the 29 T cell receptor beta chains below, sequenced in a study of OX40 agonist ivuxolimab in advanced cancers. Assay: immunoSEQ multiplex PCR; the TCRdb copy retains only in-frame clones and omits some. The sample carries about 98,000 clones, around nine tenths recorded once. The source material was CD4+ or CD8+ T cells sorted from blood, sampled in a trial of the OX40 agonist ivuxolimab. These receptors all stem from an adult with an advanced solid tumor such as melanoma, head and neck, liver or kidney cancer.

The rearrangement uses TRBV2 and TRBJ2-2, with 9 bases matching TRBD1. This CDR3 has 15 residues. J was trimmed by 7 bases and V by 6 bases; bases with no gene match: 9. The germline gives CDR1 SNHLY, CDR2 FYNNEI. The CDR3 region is CASSAAGQGNGELFF. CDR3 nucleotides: TGTGCCAGCAGCGCGGCGGGACAGGGTAACGGGGAGCTGTTTTTT.

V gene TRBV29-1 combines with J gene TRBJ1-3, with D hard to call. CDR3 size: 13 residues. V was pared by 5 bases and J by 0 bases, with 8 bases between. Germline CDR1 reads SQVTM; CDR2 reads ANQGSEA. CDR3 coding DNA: TGCAGCGTTCTCGAGTTCTCTGGAAACACCATATATTTT. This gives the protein CSVLEFSGNTIYF.

CDR3: CASSLVNNEAFF. The CDR3 DNA reads TGCGCCAGCAGCTTGGTAAACAACGAAGCTTTCTTT. This chain uses TRBV5-1 with TRBJ1-1; no clear D. The CDR3 is 12 amino acids. In germline, CDR1 is SGHRS, CDR2 YFSETQ. Trimming removed 0 bases at V and 8 bases at J, with 8 bases between.

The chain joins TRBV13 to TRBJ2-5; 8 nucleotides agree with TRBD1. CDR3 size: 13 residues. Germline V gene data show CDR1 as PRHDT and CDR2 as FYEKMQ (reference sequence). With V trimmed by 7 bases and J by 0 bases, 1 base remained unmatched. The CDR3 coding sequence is TGTGCCAGCACGGGACAGGACCAAGAGACCCAGTACTTC. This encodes CASTGQDQETQYF.

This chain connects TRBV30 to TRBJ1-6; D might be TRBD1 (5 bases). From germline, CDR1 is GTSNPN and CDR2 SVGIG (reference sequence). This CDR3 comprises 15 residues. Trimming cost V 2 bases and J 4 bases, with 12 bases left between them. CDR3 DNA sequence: TGTGCCTGGAGTCTCGACAGTCTTTATAATTCACCCCTCCACTTT. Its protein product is CAWSLDSLYNSPLHF.

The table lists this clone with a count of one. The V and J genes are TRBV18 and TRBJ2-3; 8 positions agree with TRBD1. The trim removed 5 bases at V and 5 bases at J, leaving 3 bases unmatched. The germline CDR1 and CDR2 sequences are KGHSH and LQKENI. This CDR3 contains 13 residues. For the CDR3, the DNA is TGTGCCAGCTCAGCGACAGGGGTAGATACGCAGTATTTT. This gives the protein CASSATGVDTQYF.

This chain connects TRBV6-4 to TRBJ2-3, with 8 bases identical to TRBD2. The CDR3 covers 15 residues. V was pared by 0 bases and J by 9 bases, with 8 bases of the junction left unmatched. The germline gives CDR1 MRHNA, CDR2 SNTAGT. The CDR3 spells CASSDSSGSGGTQYF. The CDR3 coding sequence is TGTGCCAGCAGTGACTCCAGCGGGAGTGGTGGGACGCAGTATTTT.

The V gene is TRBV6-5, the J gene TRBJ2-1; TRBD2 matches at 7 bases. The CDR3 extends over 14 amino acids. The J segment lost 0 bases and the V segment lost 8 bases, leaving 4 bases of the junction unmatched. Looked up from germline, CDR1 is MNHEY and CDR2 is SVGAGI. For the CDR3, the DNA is TGTGCCAGCTCCGGGGGGAGCTCCTACAATGAGCAGTTCTTC. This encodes CASSGGSSYNEQFF.

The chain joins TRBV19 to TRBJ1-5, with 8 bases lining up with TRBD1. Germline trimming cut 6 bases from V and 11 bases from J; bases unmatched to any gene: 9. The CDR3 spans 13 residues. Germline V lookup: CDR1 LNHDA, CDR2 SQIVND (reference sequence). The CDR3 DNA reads TGTGCCAGTAGAGGGACAGGTCTCTACGCCCAGCATTTT. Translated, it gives CASRGTGLYAQHF.

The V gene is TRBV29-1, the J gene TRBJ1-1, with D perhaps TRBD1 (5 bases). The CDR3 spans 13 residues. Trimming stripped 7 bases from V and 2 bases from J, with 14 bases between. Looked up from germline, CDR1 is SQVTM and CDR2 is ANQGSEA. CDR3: CSARGLLNTEAFF. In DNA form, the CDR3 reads TGCAGCGCGCGGGGACTACTAAACACTGAAGCTTTCTTT.

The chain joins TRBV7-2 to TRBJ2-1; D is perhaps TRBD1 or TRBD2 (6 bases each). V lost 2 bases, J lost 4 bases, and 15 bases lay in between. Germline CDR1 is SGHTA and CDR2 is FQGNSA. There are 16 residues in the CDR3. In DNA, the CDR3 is TGTGCCAGCAGCTTAATCGGGGGCCAAACTTACAATGAGCAGTTCTTC. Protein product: CASSLIGGQTYNEQFF.

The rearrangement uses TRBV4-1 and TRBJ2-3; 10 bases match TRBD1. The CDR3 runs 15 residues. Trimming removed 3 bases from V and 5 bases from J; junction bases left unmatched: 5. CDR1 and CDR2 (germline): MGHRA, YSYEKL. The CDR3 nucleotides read TGCGCCAGCAGCCAGTCGGGACAGGGGCAAGATACGCAGTATTTT. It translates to CASSQSGQGQDTQYF.

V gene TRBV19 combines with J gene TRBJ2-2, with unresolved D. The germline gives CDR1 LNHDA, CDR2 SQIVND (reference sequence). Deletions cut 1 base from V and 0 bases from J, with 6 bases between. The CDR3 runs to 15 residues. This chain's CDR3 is CASSIVGTNTGELFF. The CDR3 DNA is TGTGCCAGTAGTATAGTTGGGACGAACACCGGGGAGCTGTTTTTT.

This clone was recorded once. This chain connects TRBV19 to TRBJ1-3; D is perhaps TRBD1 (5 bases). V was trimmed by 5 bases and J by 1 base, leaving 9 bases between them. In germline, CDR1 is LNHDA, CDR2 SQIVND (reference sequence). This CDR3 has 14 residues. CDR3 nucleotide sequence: TGTGCCAGTAGTTTCGGGACTTCTGGAAACACCATATATTTT. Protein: CASSFGTSGNTIYF. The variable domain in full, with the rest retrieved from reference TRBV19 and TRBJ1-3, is DGGITQSPKYLFRKEGQNVTLSCEQNLNHDAMYWYRQDPGQGLRLIYYSQIVNDFQKGDIAEGYSVSREKKESFPLTVTSAQKNPTAFYLCASSFGTSGNTIYFGEGSWLTVV.

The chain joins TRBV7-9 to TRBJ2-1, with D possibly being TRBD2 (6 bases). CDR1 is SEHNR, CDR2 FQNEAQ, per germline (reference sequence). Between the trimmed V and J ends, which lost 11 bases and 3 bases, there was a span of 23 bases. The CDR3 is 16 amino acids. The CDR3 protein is CAFPSGLARNYNEQFF. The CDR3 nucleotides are TGTGCCTTCCCCAGCGGGCTAGCGCGAAACTACAATGAGCAGTTCTTC.

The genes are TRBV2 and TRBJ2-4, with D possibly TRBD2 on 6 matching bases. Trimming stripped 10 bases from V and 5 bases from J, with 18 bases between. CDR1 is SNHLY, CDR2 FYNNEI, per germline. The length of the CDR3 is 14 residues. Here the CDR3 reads CATLGLRGENIQYF. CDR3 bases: TGTGCCACCTTGGGACTTCGGGGTGAAAACATTCAGTACTTC.

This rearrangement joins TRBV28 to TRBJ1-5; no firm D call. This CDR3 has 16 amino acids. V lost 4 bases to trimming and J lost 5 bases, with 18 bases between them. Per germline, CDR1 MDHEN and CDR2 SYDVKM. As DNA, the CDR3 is TGTGCCAGCAGTTCAGCCCCCTATAGTGGATATCAGCCCCAGCATTTT. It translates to CASSSAPYSGYQPQHF. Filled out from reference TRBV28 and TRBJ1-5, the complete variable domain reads DVKVTQSSRYLVKRTGEKVFLECVQDMDHENMFWYRQDPGLGLRLIYFSYDVKMKEKGDIPEGYSVSREKKERFSLILESASTNQTSMYLCASSSAPYSGYQPQHFGDGTRLSIL.

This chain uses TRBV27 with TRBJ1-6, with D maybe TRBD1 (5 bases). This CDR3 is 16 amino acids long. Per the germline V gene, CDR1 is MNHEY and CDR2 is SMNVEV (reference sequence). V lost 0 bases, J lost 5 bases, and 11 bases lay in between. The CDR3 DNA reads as TGTGCCAGCAGTTTATCGAGGGCAGGGCATAATTCACCCCTCCACTTT. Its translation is CASSLSRAGHNSPLHF.

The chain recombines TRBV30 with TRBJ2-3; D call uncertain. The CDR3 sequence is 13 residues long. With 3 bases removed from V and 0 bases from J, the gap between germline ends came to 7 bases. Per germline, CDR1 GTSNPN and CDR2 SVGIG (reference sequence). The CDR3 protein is CAWREPSTDTQYF. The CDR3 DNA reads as TGTGCCTGGAGAGAACCTAGCACAGATACGCAGTATTTT.

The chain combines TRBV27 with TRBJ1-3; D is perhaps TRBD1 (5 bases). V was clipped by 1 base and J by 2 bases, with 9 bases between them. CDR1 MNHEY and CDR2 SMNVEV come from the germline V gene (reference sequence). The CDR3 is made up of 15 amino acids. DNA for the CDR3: TGTGCCAGCAGTTTATATCCGGGACCTGGAAACACCATATATTTT. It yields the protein CASSLYPGPGNTIYF.

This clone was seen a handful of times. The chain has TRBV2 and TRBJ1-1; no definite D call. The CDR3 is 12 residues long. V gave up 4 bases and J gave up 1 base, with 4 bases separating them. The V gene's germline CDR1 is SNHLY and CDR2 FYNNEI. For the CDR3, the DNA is TGTGCCAGCAGTGGAGAGAACACTGAAGCTTTCTTT. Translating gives CASSGENTEAFF.

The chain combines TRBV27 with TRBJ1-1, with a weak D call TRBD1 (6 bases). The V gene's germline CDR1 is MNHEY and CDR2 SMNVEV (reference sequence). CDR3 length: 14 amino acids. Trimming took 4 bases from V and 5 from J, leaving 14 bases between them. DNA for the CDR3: TGTGCCAGCAGTTGGGGCAGGGGTGGAACTGAAGCTTTCTTT. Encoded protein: CASSWGRGGTEAFF.

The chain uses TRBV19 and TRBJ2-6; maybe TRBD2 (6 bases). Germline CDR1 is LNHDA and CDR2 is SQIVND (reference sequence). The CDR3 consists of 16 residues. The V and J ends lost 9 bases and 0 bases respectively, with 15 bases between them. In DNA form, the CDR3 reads TGTGCCAGCTCGACTAGGAGAGACTCTGGGGCCAACGTCCTGACTTTC. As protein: CASSTRRDSGANVLTF.

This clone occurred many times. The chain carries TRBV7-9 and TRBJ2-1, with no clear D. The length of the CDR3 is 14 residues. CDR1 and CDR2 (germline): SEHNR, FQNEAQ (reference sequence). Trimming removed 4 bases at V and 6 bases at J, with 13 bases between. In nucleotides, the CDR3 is TGTGCCAGCAGCTCCATGGCGGAAAGCAATGAGCAGTTCTTC. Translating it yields CASSSMAESNEQFF.

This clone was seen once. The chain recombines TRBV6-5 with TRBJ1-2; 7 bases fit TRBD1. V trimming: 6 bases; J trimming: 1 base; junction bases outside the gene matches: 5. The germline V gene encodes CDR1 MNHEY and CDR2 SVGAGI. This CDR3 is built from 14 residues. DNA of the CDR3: TGTGCCAGCAGGGGGGGGACAGTTAACTATGGCTACACCTTC. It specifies CASRGGTVNYGYTF.

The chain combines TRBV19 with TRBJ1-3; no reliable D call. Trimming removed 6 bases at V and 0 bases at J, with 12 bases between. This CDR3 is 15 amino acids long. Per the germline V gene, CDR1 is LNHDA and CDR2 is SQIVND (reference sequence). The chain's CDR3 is CASSSTWISGNTIYF. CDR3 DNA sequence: TGTGCCAGTAGCTCGACCTGGATCTCTGGAAACACCATATATTTT.

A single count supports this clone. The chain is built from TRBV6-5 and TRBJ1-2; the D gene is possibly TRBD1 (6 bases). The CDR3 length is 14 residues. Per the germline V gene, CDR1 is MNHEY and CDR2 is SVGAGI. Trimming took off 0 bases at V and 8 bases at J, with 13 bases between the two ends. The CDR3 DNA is TGTGCCAGCAGTTACTCGGCAGGGGAGAGCGGCTACACCTTC. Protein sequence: CASSYSAGESGYTF.

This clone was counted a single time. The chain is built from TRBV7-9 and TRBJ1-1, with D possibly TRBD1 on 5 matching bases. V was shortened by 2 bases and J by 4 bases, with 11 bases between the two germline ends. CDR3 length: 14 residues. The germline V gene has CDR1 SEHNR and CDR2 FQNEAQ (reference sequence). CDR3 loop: CASSLQGWATEAFF. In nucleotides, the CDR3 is TGTGCCAGCAGCTTACAGGGTTGGGCCACTGAAGCTTTCTTT.

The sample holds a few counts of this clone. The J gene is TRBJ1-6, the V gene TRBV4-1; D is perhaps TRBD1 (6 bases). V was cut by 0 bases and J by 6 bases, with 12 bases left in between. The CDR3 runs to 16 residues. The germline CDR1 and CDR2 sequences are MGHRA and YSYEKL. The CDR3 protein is CASSQDETGRNSPLHF. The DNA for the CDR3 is TGCGCCAGCAGCCAAGATGAAACAGGGCGTAATTCACCCCTCCACTTT.